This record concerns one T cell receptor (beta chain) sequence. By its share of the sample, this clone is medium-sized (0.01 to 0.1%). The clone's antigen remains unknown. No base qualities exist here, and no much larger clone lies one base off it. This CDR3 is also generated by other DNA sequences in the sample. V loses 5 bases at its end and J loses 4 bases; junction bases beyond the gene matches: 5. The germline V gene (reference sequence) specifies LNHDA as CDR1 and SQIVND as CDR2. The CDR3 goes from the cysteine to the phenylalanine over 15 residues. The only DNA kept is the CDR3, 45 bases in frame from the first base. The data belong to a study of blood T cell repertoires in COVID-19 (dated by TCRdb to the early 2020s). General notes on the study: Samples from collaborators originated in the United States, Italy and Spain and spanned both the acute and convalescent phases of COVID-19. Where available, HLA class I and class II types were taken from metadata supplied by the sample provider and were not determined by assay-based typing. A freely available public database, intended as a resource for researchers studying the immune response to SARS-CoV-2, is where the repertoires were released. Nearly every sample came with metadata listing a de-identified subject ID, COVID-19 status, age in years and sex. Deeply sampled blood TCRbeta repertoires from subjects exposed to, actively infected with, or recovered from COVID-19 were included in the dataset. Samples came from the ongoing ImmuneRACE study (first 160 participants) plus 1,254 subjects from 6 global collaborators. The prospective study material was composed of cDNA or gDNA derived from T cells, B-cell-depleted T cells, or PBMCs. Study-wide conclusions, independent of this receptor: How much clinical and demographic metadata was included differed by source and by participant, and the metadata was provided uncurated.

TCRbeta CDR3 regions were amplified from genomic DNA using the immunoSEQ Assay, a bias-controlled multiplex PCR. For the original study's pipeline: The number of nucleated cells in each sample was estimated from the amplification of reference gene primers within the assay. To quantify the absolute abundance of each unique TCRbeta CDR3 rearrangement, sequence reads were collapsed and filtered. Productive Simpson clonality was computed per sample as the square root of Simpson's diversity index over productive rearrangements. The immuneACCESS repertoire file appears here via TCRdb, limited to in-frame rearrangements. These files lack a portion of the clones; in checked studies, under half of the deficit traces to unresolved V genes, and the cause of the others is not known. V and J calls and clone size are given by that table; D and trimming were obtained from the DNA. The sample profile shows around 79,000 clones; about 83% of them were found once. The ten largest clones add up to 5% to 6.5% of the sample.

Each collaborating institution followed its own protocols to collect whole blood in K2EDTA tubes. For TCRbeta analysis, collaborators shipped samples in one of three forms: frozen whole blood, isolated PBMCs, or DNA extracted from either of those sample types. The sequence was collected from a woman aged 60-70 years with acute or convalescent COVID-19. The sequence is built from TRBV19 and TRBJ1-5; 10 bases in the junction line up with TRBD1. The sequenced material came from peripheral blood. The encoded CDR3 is CASSWDRGPNQPQHF. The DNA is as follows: TGTGCCAGTAGTTGGGACAGGGGTCCTAATCAGCCCCAGCATTTT. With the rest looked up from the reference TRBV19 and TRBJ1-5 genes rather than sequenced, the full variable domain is DGGITQSPKYLFRKEGQNVTLSCEQNLNHDAMYWYRQDPGQGLRLIYYSQIVNDFQKGDIAEGYSVSREKKESFPLTVTSAQKNPTAFYLCASSWDRGPNQPQHFGDGTRLSIL.